The 27 T cell receptor beta chains given below trace back to one sample, sequenced in a study of cytomegalovirus exposure and HLA in healthy donors. Clones were sequenced by immunoSEQ multiplex PCR, and TCRdb holds only the in-frame ones, with some missing. Of about 130,000 clones in the sample, 94% were seen once. The sequenced material came from PBMCs. All receptors derive from a young man in good health and CMV-seropositive.

The chain links TRBV10-3 to TRBJ1-6; possible D gene TRBD1, 5 bases. V dropped 9 bases and J dropped 4 bases, with 16 bases sitting between them. This CDR3 is built from 15 residues. In germline, CDR1 is ENHRY, CDR2 SYGVKD. The CDR3 nucleotides are TGTGCCATGTTCGTTCTACAGGAATATAATTCACCCCTCCACTTT. It codes for CAMFVLQEYNSPLHF.

For the CDR3, the DNA is TGTGCCAGCAGTTTTCAGGGGATTGAAGCTTTCTTT. Its translation is CASSFQGIEAFF. This chain connects TRBV28 to TRBJ1-1; possibly TRBD1 for D (6 bases). Germline CDR1 and CDR2: MDHEN and SYDVKM. V was shortened by 3 bases and J by 7 bases, with 9 bases between the two germline ends. This CDR3 is built from 12 residues.

This rearrangement joins TRBV5-1 to TRBJ2-1; 10 nucleotides agree with TRBD2. CDR1 SGHRS and CDR2 YFSETQ come from the germline V gene. The CDR3 contains 15 residues. The V gene end was trimmed by 0 bases and the J gene end by 6 bases; junction bases not matched to a gene: 3. Written as DNA, the CDR3 is TGCGCCAGCAGCTTGGGTCTAGCGGGGGTCAATGAGCAGTTCTTC. Encoded protein: CASSLGLAGVNEQFF.

This chain links TRBV4-1 with TRBJ1-2; D might be TRBD1 (6 bases). This CDR3 is 14 amino acids long. Germline V gene lookup returns CDR1 MGHRA and CDR2 YSYEKL. Trimming pared 5 bases from V and 0 bases from J, leaving 10 bases between. CDR3 region: CASSTHRANYGYTF. CDR3 DNA: TGCGCCAGCAGCACCCACAGGGCTAACTATGGCTACACCTTC.

The DNA of the CDR3 is TGCGCCAGCAGCTTGAAGGGCCGGTCGCGGACAGGGGGGGAGACCCAGTACTTC. Translating it yields CASSLKGRSRTGGETQYF. The chain links TRBV5-1 to TRBJ2-5; 10 bases are a match to TRBD1. The germline V gene has CDR1 SGHRS and CDR2 YFSETQ. V lost 1 base to trimming and J lost 5 bases; unmatched junction nucleotides: 14. This CDR3 comprises 18 residues.

V usage is TRBV4-2 and J usage is TRBJ1-1, with a possible D match to TRBD1 (5 bases). V shed 0 bases and J shed 5 bases, with 13 bases lying between them. The V gene's germline CDR1 is LGHNA and CDR2 YNFKEQ. The CDR3 consists of 15 residues. CDR3 bases: TGTGCCAGCAGCCAAGATAATCAGGGAAGGACTGAAGCTTTCTTT. This codes for CASSQDNQGRTEAFF.

This rearrangement joins TRBV9 to TRBJ1-3, with TRBD1 matching over 8 bases. This CDR3 has 16 residues. Germline V gene lookup returns CDR1 SGDLS and CDR2 YYNGEE. With 3 bases clipped from V and 0 bases from J, the junction kept 5 bases outside the gene matches. CDR3 loop: CASSASTGGSGNTIYF. The CDR3 DNA follows: TGTGCCAGCAGCGCCTCTACAGGGGGCTCTGGAAACACCATATATTTT.

The chain links TRBV5-1 to TRBJ1-5; 8 bases map to TRBD1. The CDR3 has 15 amino acids. CDR1 is SGHRS, CDR2 YFSETQ, per germline. The ends lost 4 bases at V and 3 bases at J; junction bases unmatched: 6. For the CDR3, the DNA is TGCGCCAGCAGCATCGACAGGGGCCCCAATCAGCCCCAGCATTTT. Protein: CASSIDRGPNQPQHF.

This sequence joins TRBV11-2 and TRBJ2-7; D is perhaps TRBD2 (6 bases). The CDR3 loop spans 15 amino acids. CDR1 SGHAT and CDR2 FQNNGV come from the germline V gene. The V end was cut by 1 base, the J end by 2 bases, with 12 bases between. The chain's CDR3 is CASSLGVADTYEQYF. The CDR3 DNA reads as TGTGCCAGCAGCTTAGGGGTAGCGGATACCTACGAGCAGTACTTC.

The chain is built from TRBV27 and TRBJ2-1; D possibly corresponds to TRBD2 (5 bases). Germline V gene lookup returns CDR1 MNHEY and CDR2 SMNVEV (reference sequence). Trimming stripped 4 bases from V and 0 bases from J, with 10 bases between. This CDR3 is 15 amino acids long. This chain's CDR3 is CASSSSGSSYNEQFF. Written as DNA, the CDR3 is TGTGCCAGCAGTTCAAGCGGAAGCTCCTACAATGAGCAGTTCTTC.

This rearrangement joins TRBV18 to TRBJ2-7, with a weak D call TRBD2 (5 bases). Trimming removed 3 bases at V and 6 bases at J, with 18 bases between. Germline values: CDR1 KGHSH, CDR2 LQKENI. The CDR3 is 15 amino acids. DNA for the CDR3: TGTGCCAGCTCACCCCGCCCCCGGGGTAACAGCGAGCAGTACTTC. Translation gives CASSPRPRGNSEQYF.

The chain recombines TRBV5-1 with TRBJ1-5, with D unclear. V gave up 4 bases and J gave up 4 bases, with 3 bases separating them. CDR1 SGHRS and CDR2 YFSETQ come from the germline V gene. The CDR3 runs to 11 residues. CDR3 sequence (DNA): TGCGCCAGCAGCGAGAATCAGCCCCAGCATTTT. Translating gives CASSENQPQHF.

The rearrangement links TRBV5-1 to TRBJ2-6; 12 bases are shared with TRBD1. This CDR3 comprises 17 residues. Trimming took 4 bases from V and 2 from J; bases not matched to a gene: 4. Germline V gives CDR1 SGHRS, CDR2 YFSETQ. CDR3: CASSKGQGATGANVLTF. CDR3 DNA: TGCGCCAGCAGCAAGGGACAGGGGGCTACTGGGGCCAACGTCCTGACTTTC.

In this sample, this clone turned up a few times. The CDR3 is CAIRRQGVNTEAFF. CDR3 in DNA: TGTGCCATCAGAAGACAGGGGGTGAACACTGAAGCTTTCTTT. V usage is TRBV10-3 and J usage is TRBJ1-1; 9 bases line up with TRBD1. Germline V CDR1 and CDR2: ENHRY, SYGVKD. With V trimmed by 6 bases and J by 0 bases, 2 bases remained unmatched. The length of the CDR3 is 14 residues.

This clone was detected a few times. The rearrangement joins TRBV28 to TRBJ2-3; the D gene is possibly TRBD1 (6 bases). V gave up 3 bases and J gave up 8 bases, with 12 bases separating them. CDR1 and CDR2 (germline): MDHEN, SYDVKM. This CDR3 contains 13 residues. Here the CDR3 reads CASSLYRAGTQYF. DNA for the CDR3: TGTGCCAGCAGTTTGTACAGGGCAGGTACGCAGTATTTT. The variable domain in full, with the rest retrieved from reference TRBV28 and TRBJ2-3, is DVKVTQSSRYLVKRTGEKVFLECVQDMDHENMFWYRQDPGLGLRLIYFSYDVKMKEKGDIPEGYSVSREKKERFSLILESASTNQTSMYLCASSLYRAGTQYFGPGTRLTVL.

The V call is TRBV28, the J call TRBJ1-2; D is uncertain. The CDR3 sequence is 17 residues long. Germline CDR1 is MDHEN and CDR2 is SYDVKM. V shed 5 bases and J shed 4 bases, with 23 bases lying between them. The CDR3 protein is CASSITSTGGRVYGYTF. The CDR3 region has the DNA TGTGCCAGCAGTATTACCTCTACGGGAGGCCGGGTCTATGGCTACACCTTC.

V gene TRBV28 combines with J gene TRBJ1-1; D might be TRBD1 (5 bases). The CDR3 sequence is 16 residues long. V was clipped by 6 bases and J by 1 base, with 18 bases between them. Looked up from germline, CDR1 is MDHEN and CDR2 is SYDVKM. The CDR3 is CASRTLTDYPNTEAFF. Written as DNA, the CDR3 is TGTGCCAGCAGGACACTGACAGATTATCCGAACACTGAAGCTTTCTTT.

With respect to this clone: A read error may produce the germline difference seen at one junction end. This rearrangement joins TRBV15 to TRBJ2-7, with D uncertain. The germline gives CDR1 LNHNV, CDR2 YYDKDF (reference sequence). The CDR3 spans 14 residues. The CDR3 loop reads CATSGESTSYEQYF. The CDR3 nucleotides are TGTGCCACCAGCGGAGAGAGTACTTCCTACGAGCAGTACTTC.

This sequence joins TRBV5-4 and TRBJ2-3; D is unresolved. There are 13 residues in the CDR3. CDR1 and CDR2 (germline): SGHNT, YYREEE (reference sequence). V was cut by 0 bases and J by 3 bases, with 5 bases left in between. The chain's CDR3 is CASSLDKTDTQYF. DNA of the CDR3: TGTGCCAGCAGCTTGGACAAGACAGATACGCAGTATTTT.

The chain joins TRBV14 to TRBJ2-3; 7 nucleotides match TRBD2. The CDR3 has 18 amino acids. In germline, CDR1 is SGHDN, CDR2 FVKESK. V gave up 0 bases and J gave up 0 bases; unmatched junction bases: 9. CDR3 DNA sequence: TGTGCCAGCAGCCAAGACGACTGGGACTACCGGAGCACAGATACGCAGTATTTT. It yields the protein CASSQDDWDYRSTDTQYF.

The chain joins TRBV7-2 to TRBJ1-1; D not certain. CDR1 is SGHTA and CDR2 is FQGNSA in the germline V gene. Trimming pared 0 bases from V and 1 base from J, leaving 6 bases between. CDR3 size: 14 residues. This CDR3 reads CASSLAPENTEAFF. The CDR3 DNA is TGTGCCAGCAGCTTAGCCCCAGAGAACACTGAAGCTTTCTTT.

The chain is built from TRBV21-1 and TRBJ2-7; TRBD1 is taken as the D call from the table, unchecked against the DNA. TRBV21-1 is tagged as a pseudogene. The CDR3 contains 15 residues. The CDR3 DNA reads as TGTGCCAGCACCCTCAACGGGGACAGGCCCTACGAGCAGTACTTC. Amino acids: CASTLNGDRPYEQYF.

The V call is TRBV10-2, the J call TRBJ2-1, with TRBD2 matching 7 bases. Trimming at V came to 6 bases and at J to 6 bases, leaving 17 bases not matched to a gene. The CDR3 is made up of 17 amino acids. CDR1 is WSHSY and CDR2 is SAAADI in the germline V gene. The CDR3 spells CASSATGLVVSLNEQFF. CDR3 DNA: TGCGCCAGCAGCGCAACTGGACTAGTTGTTTCCCTCAATGAGCAGTTCTTC.

The chain has TRBV27 and TRBJ2-1; TRBD1 might be the D (5 bases). This CDR3 has 14 amino acids. With 6 bases removed from V and 8 bases from J, the gap between germline ends came to 17 bases. Germline V gives CDR1 MNHEY, CDR2 SMNVEV (reference sequence). CDR3 DNA: TGTGCCAGCAGATCACCGGGCCAGGGCGATGAGCAGTTCTTC. Its protein product is CASRSPGQGDEQFF.

The J gene is TRBJ2-2, the V gene TRBV25-1; D not resolved. V was shortened by 7 bases and J by 1 base, with 7 bases between the two germline ends. This CDR3 is built from 13 residues. Germline CDR1 reads MGHDK; CDR2 reads SYGVNS. CDR3 nucleotide sequence: TGTGCCAGCACCTCCGGGAACACCGGGGAGCTGTTTTTT. It encodes CASTSGNTGELFF. The complete variable domain, with remaining parts taken from reference TRBV25-1 and TRBJ2-2, reads EADIYQTPRYLVIGTGKKITLECSQTMGHDKMYWYQQDPGMELHLIHYSYGVNSTEKGDLSSESTVSRIRTEHFPLTLESARPSHTSQYLCASTSGNTGELFFGEGSRLTVL.

V and J are TRBV2 and TRBJ2-1, with D perhaps matching TRBD2 (5 bases). Germline CDR1 is SNHLY and CDR2 is FYNNEI. V was shortened by 11 bases and J by 3 bases, with 14 bases between the two germline ends. The CDR3 is made up of 13 amino acids. CDR3 in amino acids: CAGQRGLYNEQFF. Here the CDR3 DNA reads TGTGCCGGCCAACGGGGTCTCTACAATGAGCAGTTCTTC.

V usage is TRBV30 and J usage is TRBJ2-7, with D possibly TRBD2 on 6 matching bases. Germline loops: CDR1 GTSNPN, CDR2 SVGIG (reference sequence). This CDR3 comprises 12 residues. The V end was cut by 5 bases, the J end by 2 bases, with 10 bases between. The CDR3 nucleotides are TGTGCCTGGGCTCGCGGGGCCTACGAGCAGTACTTC. Its translation: CAWARGAYEQYF.